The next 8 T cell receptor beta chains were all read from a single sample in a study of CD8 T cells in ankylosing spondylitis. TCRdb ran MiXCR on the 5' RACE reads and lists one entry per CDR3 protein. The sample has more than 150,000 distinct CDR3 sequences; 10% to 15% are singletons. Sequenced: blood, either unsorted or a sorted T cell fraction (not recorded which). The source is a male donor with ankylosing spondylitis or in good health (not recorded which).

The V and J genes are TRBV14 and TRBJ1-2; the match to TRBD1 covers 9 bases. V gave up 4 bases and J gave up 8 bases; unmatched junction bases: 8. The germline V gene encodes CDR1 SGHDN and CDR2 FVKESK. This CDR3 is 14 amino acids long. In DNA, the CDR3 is TGTGCCAGCAGCCCCACCGGGACAGGGATCGGCTACACCTTC. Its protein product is CASSPTGTGIGYTF. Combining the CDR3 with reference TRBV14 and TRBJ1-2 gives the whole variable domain EAGVTQFPSHSVIEKGQTVTLRCDPISGHDNLYWYRRVMGKEIKFLLHFVKESKQDESGMPNNRFLAERTGGTYSTLKVQPAELEDSGVYFCASSPTGTGIGYTFGSGTRLTVV.

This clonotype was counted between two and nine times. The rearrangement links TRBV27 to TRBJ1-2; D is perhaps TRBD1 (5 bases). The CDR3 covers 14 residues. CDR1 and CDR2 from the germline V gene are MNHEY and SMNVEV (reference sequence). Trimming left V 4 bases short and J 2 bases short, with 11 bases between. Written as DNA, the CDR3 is TGTGCCAGCAGTTATGGGGCAGGGAACTATGGCTACACCTTC. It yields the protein CASSYGAGNYGYTF.

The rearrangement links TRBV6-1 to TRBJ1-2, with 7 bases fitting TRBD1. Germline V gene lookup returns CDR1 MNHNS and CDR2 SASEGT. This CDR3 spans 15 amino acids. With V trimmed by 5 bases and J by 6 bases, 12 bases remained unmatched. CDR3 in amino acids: CASSTEKQGRNGYTF. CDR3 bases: TGTGCCAGCAGTACGGAAAAACAGGGGAGGAATGGCTACACCTTC.

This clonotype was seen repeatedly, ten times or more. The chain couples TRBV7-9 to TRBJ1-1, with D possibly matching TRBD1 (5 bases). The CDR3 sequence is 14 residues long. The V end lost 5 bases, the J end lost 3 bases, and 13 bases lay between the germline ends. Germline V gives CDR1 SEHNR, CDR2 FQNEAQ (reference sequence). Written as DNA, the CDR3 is TGTGCCAGCAGCCCCACCCTAGGGGACACTGAAGCTTTCTTT. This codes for CASSPTLGDTEAFF.

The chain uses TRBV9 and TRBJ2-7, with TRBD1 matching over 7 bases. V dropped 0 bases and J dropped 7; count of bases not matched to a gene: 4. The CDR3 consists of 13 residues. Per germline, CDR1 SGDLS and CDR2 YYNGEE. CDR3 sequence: CASSVEGAREQYF. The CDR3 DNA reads TGTGCCAGCAGCGTAGAGGGGGCGCGAGAGCAGTACTTC.

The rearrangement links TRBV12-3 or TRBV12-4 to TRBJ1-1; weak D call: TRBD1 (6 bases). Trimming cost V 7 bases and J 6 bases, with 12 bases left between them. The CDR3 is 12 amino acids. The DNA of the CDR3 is TGTGCCAGCACCATAGGGGGTCCTGAAGCTTTCTTT. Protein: CASTIGGPEAFF.

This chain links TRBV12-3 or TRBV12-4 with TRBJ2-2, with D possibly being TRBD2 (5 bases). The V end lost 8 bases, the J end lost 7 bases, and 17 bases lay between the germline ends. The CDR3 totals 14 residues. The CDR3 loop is CASHGVIRNGELFF. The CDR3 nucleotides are TGTGCCAGCCACGGGGTAATACGAAACGGGGAGCTGTTTTTT.

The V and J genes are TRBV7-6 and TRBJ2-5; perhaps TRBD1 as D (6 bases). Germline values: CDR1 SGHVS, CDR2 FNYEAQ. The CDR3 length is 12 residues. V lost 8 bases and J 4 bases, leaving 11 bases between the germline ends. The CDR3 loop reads CASAGERETQYF. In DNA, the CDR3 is TGTGCCAGCGCAGGGGAGAGAGAGACCCAGTACTTC.